The 4 T cell receptor beta chains in this list originate from one sample, sequenced in a study of blood T cell repertoires in COVID-19. TCRdb's copy holds only in-frame clones and misses some; the assay was immunoSEQ multiplex PCR. The table records under 200,000 clones, more than 75% of them present only once. Sequenced material: peripheral blood. The receptors shown here come from a middle-aged man with active or convalescent COVID-19.

The V call is TRBV2, the J call TRBJ2-2; D not resolved. Germline lookup yields CDR1 SNHLY and CDR2 FYNNEI. V lost 0 bases and J lost 5, with 4 bases in between. This CDR3 spans 13 amino acids. CDR3 residues: CASSEAQTGELFF. In DNA, the CDR3 is TGTGCCAGCAGTGAAGCGCAGACCGGGGAGCTGTTTTTT.

The V call is TRBV2, the J call TRBJ2-2; the match to TRBD2 covers 7 bases. The CDR3 sequence is 13 residues long. The V and J ends lost 4 bases and 5 bases, in that order; junction bases with no gene match: 1. Germline V CDR1 and CDR2: SNHLY, FYNNEI. The CDR3 DNA is TGTGCCAGCAGTGTCGGGAGGACCGGGGAGCTGTTTTTT. Translated: CASSVGRTGELFF. The full variable domain, in which reference TRBV2 and TRBJ2-2 provide the parts outside the CDR3, is EPEVTQTPSHQVTQMGQEVILRCVPISNHLYFYWYRQILGQKVEFLVSFYNNEISEKSEIFDDQFSVERPDGSNFTLKIRSTKLEDSAMYFCASSVGRTGELFFGEGSRLTVL.

This clone was seen only once. The CDR3 spells CASSTDRNTEAFF. For the CDR3, the DNA is TGTGCCAGCAGCACGGACAGGAACACTGAAGCTTTCTTT. This rearrangement joins TRBV7-2 to TRBJ1-1; maybe TRBD1 (6 bases). This CDR3 spans 13 amino acids. CDR1 is SGHTA, CDR2 FQGNSA, per germline. Trimming removed 5 bases at V and 1 base at J, with 8 bases between.

V and J are TRBV30 and TRBJ2-7, with a possible D match to TRBD2 (5 bases). There are 13 residues in the CDR3. Germline V gives CDR1 GTSNPN, CDR2 SVGIG (reference sequence). The ends were cut back, 4 bases at V and 3 bases at J, with 13 bases in the middle. The CDR3 spells CAWTPSRDYEQYF. CDR3 sequence (DNA): TGTGCCTGGACCCCGTCTCGGGACTACGAGCAGTACTTC. Full variable domain (missing parts from reference TRBV30 and TRBJ2-7): SQTIHQWPATLVQPVGSPLSLECTVEGTSNPNLYWYRQAAGRGLQLLFYSVGIGQISSEVPQNLSASRPQDRQFILSSKKLLLSDSGFYLCAWTPSRDYEQYFGPGTRLTVT.